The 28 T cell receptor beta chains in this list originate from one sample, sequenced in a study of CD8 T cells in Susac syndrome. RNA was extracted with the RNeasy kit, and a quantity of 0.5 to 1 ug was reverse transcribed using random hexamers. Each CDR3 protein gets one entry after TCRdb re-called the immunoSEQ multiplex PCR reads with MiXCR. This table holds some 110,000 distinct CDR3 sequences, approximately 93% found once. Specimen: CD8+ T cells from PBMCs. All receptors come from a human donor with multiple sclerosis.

The CDR3 DNA follows: TGTGCCAGCAGGTCCACTAGAGATGAGCAGTTCTTC. Its translation: CASRSTRDEQFF. The genes are TRBV7-9 and TRBJ2-1, with TRBD2 as a possible D gene (5 bases). Trimming cost V 6 bases and J 8 bases, with 11 bases left between them. The germline V gene encodes CDR1 SEHNR and CDR2 FQNEAQ (reference sequence). The CDR3 has 12 amino acids.

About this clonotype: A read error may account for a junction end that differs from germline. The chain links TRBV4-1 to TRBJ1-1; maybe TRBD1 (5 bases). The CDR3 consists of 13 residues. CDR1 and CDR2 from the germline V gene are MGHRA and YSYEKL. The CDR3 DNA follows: TGCGCCGGCAGCCAAGGGGCGGACACTGAAGCTTTCTTT. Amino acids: CAGSQGADTEAFF.

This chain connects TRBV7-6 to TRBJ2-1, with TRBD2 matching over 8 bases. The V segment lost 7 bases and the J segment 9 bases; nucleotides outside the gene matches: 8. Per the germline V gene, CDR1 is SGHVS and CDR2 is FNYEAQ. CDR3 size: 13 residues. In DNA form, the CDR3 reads TGTGCCAGCACCCCCCCGGGGGGGTTTGAGCAGTTCTTC. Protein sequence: CASTPPGGFEQFF.

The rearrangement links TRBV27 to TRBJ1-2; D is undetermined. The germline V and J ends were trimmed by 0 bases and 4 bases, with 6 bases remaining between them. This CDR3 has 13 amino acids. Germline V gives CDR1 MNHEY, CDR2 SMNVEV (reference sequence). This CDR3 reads CASSLSRGYGYTF. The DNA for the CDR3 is TGTGCCAGCAGTTTATCGCGAGGCTATGGCTACACCTTC.

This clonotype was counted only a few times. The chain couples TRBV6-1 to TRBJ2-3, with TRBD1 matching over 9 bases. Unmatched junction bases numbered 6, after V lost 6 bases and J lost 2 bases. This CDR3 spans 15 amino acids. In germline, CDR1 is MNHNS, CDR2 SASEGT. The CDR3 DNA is TGTGCCAGCAGGTGGGGACAGGGATACACAGATACGCAGTATTTT. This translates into CASRWGQGYTDTQYF.

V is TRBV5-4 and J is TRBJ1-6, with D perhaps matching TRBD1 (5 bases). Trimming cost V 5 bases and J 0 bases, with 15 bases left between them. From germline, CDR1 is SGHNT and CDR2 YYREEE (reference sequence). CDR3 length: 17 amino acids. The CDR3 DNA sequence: TGTGCCAGCAGTTCCGACAGTGTCCCCTCCTATAATTCACCCCTCCACTTT. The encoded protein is CASSSDSVPSYNSPLHF.

The DNA of the CDR3 is TGTGCCAGCAGCGTAGGGTGGAAGGAGACCCAGTACTTC. It codes for CASSVGWKETQYF. This chain uses TRBV9 with TRBJ2-5, with D unresolved. In germline, CDR1 is SGDLS, CDR2 YYNGEE. The V and J ends lost 0 bases and 5 bases respectively, with 8 bases between them. The length of the CDR3 is 13 residues.

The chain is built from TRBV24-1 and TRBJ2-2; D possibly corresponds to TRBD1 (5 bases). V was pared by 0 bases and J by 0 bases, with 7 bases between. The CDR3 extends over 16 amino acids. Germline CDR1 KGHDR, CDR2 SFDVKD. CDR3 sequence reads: CATSDLRTTNTGELFF. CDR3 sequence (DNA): TGTGCCACCAGTGATTTGAGGACAACGAACACCGGGGAGCTGTTTTTT.

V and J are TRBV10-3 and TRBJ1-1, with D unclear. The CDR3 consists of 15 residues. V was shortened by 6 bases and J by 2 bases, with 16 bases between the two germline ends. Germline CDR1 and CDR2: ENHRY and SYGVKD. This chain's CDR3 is CAISYSGNLNTEAFF. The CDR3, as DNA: TGTGCCATCAGCTACAGCGGGAACCTCAACACTGAAGCTTTCTTT.

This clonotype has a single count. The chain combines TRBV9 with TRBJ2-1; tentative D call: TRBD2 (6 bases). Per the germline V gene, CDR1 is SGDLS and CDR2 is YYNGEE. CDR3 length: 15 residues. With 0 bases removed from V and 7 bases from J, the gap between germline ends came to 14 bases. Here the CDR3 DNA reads TGTGCCAGCAGCGTAGCTAGCGCGGGCGCGAATGAGCAGTTCTTC. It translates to CASSVASAGANEQFF.

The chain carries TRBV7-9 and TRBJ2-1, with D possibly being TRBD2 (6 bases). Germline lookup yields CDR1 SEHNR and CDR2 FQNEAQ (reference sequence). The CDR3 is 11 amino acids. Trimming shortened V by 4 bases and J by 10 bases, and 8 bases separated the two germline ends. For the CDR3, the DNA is TGTGCCAGCAGCTCAGGGAGGGAGCAGTTCTTC. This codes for CASSSGREQFF.

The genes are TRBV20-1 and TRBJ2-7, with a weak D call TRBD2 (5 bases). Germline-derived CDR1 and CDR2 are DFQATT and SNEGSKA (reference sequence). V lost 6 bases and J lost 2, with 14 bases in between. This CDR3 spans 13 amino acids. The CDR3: CSARTGSTYEQYF. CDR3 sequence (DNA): TGCAGTGCACGTACGGGGTCCACCTACGAGCAGTACTTC.

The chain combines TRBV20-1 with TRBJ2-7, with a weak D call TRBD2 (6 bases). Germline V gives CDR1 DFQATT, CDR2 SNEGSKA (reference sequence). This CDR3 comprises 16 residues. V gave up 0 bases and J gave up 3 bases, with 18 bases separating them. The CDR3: CSARDGREVIGYEQYF. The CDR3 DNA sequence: TGCAGTGCTAGAGATGGCAGGGAGGTTATTGGCTACGAGCAGTACTTC.

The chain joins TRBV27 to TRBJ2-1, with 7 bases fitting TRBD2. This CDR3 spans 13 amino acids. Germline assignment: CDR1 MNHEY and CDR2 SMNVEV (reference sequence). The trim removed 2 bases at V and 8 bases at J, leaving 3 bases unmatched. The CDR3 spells CASSLGEGHEQFF. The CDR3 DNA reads TGTGCCAGCAGTTTAGGGGAGGGGCATGAGCAGTTCTTC.

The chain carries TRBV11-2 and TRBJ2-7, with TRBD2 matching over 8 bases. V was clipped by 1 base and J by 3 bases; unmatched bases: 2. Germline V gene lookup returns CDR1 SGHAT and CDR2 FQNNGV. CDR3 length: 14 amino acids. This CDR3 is CASSLGGGFYEQYF. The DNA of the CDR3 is TGTGCCAGCAGCTTAGGCGGGGGGTTCTACGAGCAGTACTTC. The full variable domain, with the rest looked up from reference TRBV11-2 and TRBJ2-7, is EAGVAQSPRYKIIEKRQSVAFWCNPISGHATLYWYQQILGQGPKLLIQFQNNGVVDDSQLPKDRFSAERLKGVDSTLKIQPAKLEDSAVYLCASSLGGGFYEQYFGPGTRLTVT.

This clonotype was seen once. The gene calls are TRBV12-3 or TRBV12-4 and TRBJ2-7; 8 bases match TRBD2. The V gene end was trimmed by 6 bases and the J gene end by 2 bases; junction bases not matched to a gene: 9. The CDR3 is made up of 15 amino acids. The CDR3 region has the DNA TGTGCCAGCAGACCGGGCGGGGGGAACCCCTACGAGCAGTACTTC. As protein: CASRPGGGNPYEQYF.

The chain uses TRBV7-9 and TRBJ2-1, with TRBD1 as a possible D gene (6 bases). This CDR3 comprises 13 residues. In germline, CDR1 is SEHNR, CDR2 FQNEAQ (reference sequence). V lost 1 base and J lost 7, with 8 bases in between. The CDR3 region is CASSLDRDNEQFF. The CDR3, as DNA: TGTGCCAGCAGCTTAGACAGGGATAATGAGCAGTTCTTC.

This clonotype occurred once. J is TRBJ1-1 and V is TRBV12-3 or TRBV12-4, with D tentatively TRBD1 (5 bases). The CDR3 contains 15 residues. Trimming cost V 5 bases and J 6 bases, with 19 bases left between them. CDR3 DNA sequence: TGTGCCAGCAGTCCGGGGGGTTACGCGGGCCCTGAAGCTTTCTTT. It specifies CASSPGGYAGPEAFF.

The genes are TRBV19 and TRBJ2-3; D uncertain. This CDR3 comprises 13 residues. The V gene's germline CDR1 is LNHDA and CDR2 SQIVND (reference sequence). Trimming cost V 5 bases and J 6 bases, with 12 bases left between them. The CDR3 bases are TGTGCCAGTAGTGGCCGTTGGTGGGATACGCAGTATTTT. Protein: CASSGRWWDTQYF.

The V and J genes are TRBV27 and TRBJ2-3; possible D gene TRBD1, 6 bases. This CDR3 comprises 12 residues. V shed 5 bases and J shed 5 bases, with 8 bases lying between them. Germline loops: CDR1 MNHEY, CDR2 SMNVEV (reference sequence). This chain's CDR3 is CASSQTGDTQYF. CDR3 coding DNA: TGTGCCAGCAGTCAGACAGGAGATACGCAGTATTTT.

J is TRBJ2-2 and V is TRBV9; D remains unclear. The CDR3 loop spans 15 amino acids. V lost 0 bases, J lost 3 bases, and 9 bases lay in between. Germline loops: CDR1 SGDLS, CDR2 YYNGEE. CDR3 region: CASSVDTSDTGELFF. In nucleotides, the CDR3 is TGTGCCAGCAGCGTAGACACATCCGACACCGGGGAGCTGTTTTTT.

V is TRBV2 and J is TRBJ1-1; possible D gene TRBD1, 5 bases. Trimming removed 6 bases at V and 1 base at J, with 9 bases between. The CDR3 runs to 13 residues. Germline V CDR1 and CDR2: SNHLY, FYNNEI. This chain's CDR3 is CASRSGANTEAFF. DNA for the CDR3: TGTGCCAGCAGATCCGGGGCGAACACTGAAGCTTTCTTT.

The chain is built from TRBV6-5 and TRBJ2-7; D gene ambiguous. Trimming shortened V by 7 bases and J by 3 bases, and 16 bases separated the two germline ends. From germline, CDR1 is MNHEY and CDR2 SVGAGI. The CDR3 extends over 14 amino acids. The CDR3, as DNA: TGTGCCAGCACCCCTACACGAGAACTCTACGAGCAGTACTTC. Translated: CASTPTRELYEQYF.

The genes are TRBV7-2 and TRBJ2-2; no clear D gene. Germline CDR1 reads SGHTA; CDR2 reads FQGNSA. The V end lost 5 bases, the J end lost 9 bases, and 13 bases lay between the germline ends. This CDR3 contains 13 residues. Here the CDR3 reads CASSPIGWRELFF. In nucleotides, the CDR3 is TGTGCCAGCAGCCCCATCGGATGGAGGGAGCTGTTTTTT.

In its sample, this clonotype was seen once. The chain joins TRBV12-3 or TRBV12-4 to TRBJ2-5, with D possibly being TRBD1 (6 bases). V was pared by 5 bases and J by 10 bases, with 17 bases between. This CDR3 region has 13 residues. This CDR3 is CASSGGGLVGQYF. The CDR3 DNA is TGTGCCAGCAGTGGGGGCGGACTTGTAGGCCAGTACTTC.

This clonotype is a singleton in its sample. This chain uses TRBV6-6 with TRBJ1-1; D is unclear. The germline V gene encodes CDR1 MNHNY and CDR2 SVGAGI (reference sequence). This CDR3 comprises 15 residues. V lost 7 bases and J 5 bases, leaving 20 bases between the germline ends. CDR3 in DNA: TGTGCCAGCACCATAGGACCACATCGGGGTACTGAAGCTTTCTTT. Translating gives CASTIGPHRGTEAFF.

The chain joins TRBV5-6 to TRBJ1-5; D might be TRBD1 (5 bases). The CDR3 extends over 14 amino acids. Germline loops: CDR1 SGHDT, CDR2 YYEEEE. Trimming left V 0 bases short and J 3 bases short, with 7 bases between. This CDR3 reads CASSLVGVNQPQHF. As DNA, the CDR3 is TGTGCCAGCAGCTTGGTAGGGGTCAATCAGCCCCAGCATTTT.

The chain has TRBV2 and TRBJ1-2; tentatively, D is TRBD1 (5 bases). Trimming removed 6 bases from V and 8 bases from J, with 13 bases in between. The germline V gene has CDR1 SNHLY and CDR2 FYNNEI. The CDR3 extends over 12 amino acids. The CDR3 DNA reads TGTGCCAGCAGCCAGGGTGCGGGCGGCTACACCTTC. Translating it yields CASSQGAGGYTF.